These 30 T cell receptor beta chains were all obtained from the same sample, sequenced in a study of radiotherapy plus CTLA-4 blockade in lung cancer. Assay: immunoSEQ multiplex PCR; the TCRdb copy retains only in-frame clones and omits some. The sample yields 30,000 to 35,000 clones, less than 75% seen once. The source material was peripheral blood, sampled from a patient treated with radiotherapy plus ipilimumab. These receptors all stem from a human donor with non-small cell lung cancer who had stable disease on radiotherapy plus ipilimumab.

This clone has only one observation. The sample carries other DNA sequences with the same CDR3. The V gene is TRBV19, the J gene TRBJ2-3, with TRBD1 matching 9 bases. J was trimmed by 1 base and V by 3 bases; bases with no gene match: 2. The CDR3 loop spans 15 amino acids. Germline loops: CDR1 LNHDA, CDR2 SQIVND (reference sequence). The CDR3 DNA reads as TGTGCCAGTAGTATCCGGACAGGGGGCACAGATACGCAGTATTTT. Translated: CASSIRTGGTDTQYF.

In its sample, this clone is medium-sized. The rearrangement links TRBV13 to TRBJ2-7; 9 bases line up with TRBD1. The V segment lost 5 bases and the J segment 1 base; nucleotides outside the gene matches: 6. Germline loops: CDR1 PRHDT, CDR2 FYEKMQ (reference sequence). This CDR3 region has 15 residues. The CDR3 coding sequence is TGTGCCAGCAGCCTACAGGGACAGGGTTCCTACGAGCAGTACTTC. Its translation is CASSLQGQGSYEQYF.

The CDR3: CAWTGRTSIGNEQFF. CDR3 coding DNA: TGTGCCTGGACTGGACGGACTAGTATTGGGAATGAGCAGTTCTTC. The chain couples TRBV30 to TRBJ2-1, with 7 bases identical to TRBD2. Germline CDR1 GTSNPN, CDR2 SVGIG (reference sequence). The CDR3 is 15 residues long. With 4 bases clipped from V and 7 bases from J, the junction kept 13 bases outside the gene matches.

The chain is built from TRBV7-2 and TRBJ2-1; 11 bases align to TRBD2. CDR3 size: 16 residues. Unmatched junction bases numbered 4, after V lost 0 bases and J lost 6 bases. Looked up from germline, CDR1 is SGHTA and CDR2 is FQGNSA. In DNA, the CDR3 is TGTGCCAGCAGCTTAGCTCTAGCGGGAGGAACCAATGAGCAGTTCTTC. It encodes CASSLALAGGTNEQFF. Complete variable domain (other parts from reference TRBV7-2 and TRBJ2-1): GAGVSQSPSNKVTEKGKDVELRCDPISGHTALYWYRQSLGQGLEFLIYFQGNSAPDKSGLPSDRFSAERTGGSVSTLTIQRTQQEDSAVYLCASSLALAGGTNEQFFGPGTRLTVL.

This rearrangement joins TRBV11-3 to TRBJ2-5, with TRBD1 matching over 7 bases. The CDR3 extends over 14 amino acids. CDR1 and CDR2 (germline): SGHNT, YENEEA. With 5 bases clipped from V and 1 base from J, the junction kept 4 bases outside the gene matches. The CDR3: CASSIRDSQETQYF. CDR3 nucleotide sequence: TGTGCCAGCAGCATCCGGGACAGCCAAGAGACCCAGTACTTC.

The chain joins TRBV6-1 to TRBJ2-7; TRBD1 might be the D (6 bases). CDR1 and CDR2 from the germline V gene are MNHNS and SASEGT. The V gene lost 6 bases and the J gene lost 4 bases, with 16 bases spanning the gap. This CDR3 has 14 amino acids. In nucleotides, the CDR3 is TGTGCCAGCAGACTCAGGGGTGGGGTTTACGAGCAGTACTTC. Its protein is CASRLRGGVYEQYF.

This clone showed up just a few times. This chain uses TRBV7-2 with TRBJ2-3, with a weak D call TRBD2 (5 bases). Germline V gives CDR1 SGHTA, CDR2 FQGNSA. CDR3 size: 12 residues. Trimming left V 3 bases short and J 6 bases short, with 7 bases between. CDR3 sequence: CASSFGIDTQYF. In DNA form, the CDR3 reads TGTGCCAGCAGCTTCGGGATCGATACGCAGTATTTT.

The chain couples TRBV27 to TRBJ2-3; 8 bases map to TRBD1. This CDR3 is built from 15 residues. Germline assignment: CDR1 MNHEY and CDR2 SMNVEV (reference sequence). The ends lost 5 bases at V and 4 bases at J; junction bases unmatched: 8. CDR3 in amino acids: CASSRTRGRSDTQYF. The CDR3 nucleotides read TGTGCCAGCAGTAGGACCAGGGGGCGGTCAGATACGCAGTATTTT.

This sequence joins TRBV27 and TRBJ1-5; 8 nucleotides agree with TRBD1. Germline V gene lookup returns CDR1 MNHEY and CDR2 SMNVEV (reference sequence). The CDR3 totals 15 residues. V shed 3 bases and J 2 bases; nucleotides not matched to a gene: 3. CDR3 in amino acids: CASSFTQGGNQPQHF. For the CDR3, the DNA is TGTGCCAGCAGTTTCACACAGGGGGGCAATCAGCCCCAGCATTTT.

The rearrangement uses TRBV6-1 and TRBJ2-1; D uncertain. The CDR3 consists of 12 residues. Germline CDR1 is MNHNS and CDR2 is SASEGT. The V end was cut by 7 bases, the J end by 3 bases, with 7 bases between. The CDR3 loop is CASTNNYNEQFF. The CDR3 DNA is TGTGCCAGCACCAACAACTACAATGAGCAGTTCTTC.

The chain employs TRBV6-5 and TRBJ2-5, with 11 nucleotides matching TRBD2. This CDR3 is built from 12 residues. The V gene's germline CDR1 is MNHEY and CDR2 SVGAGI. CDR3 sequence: CATSGSGETQYF. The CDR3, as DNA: TGTGCAACTAGCGGGAGTGGGGAGACCCAGTACTTC.

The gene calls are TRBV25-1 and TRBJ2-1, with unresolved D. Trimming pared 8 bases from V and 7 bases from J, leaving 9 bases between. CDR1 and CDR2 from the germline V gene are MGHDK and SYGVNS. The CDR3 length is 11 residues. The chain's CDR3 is CASLWVNEQFF. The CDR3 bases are TGTGCCAGCCTTTGGGTGAATGAGCAGTTCTTC.

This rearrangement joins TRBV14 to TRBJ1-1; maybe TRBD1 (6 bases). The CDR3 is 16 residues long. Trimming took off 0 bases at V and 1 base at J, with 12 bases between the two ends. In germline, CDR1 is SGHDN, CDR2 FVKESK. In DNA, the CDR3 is TGTGCCAGCAGCCAAGAGAGAACAGGGTGGAACACTGAAGCTTTCTTT. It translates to CASSQERTGWNTEAFF.

In DNA, the CDR3 is TGTGCCAGCAGTTTCCCCACTCTGGGGGGCCAGCCCCAGCATTTT. It encodes CASSFPTLGGQPQHF. The V and J genes are TRBV28 and TRBJ1-5; perhaps TRBD1 as D (6 bases). Looked up from germline, CDR1 is MDHEN and CDR2 is SYDVKM. Trimming stripped 3 bases from V and 7 bases from J, with 16 bases between. This CDR3 has 15 amino acids.

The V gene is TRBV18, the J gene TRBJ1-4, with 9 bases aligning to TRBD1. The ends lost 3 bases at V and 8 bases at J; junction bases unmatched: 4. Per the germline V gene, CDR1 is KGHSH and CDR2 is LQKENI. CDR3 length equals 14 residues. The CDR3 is CASSPPGTGEKLFF. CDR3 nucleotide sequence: TGTGCCAGCTCACCCCCCGGGACAGGGGAAAAACTGTTTTTT.

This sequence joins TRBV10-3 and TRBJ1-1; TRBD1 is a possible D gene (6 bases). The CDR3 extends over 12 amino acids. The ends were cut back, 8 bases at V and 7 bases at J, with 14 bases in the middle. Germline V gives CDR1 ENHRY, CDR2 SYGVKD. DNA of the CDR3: TGTGCCATCGGGACAACGTATAGTGAAGCTTTCTTT. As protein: CAIGTTYSEAFF.

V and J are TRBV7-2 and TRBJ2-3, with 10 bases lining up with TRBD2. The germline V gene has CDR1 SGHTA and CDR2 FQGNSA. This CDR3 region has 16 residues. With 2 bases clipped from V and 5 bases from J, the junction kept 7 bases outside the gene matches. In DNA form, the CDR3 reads TGTGCCAGCAGCTTACAAGCGGGAGGGGTTCAAGATACGCAGTATTTT. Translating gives CASSLQAGGVQDTQYF.

CDR3 DNA: TGTGCCAGTAGTATAGATGCGATCCGAACTGATCAGCCCCAGCATTTT. Amino acid sequence: CASSIDAIRTDQPQHF. The rearrangement uses TRBV19 and TRBJ1-5; D remains unclear. Trimming left V 0 bases short and J 5 bases short, with 14 bases between. Germline V gene sequence: CDR1 LNHDA, CDR2 SQIVND (reference sequence). The CDR3 has 16 amino acids.

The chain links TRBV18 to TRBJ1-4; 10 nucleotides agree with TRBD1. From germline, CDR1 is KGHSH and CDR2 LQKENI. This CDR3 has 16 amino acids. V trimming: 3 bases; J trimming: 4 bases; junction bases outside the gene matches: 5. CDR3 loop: CASSPGQGGINEKLFF. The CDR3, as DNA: TGTGCCAGCTCACCCGGACAGGGGGGCATTAATGAAAAACTGTTTTTT.

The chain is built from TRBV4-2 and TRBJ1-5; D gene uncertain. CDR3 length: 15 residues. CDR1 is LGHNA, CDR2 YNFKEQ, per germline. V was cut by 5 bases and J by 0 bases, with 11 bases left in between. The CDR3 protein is CASSAGGNSNQPQHF. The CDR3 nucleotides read TGTGCCAGCAGCGCTGGAGGAAATAGCAATCAGCCCCAGCATTTT.

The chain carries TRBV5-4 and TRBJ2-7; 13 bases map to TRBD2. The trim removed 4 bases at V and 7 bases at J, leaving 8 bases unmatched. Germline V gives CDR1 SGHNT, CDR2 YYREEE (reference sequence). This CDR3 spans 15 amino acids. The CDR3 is CASSPKGTSGIEQYF. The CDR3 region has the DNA TGTGCCAGCAGCCCAAAAGGGACTAGCGGGATAGAGCAGTACTTC. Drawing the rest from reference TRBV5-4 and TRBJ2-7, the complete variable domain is ETGVTQSPTHLIKTRGQQVTLRCSSQSGHNTVSWYQQALGQGPQFIFQYYREEENGRGNFPPRFSGLQFPNYSSELNVNALELDDSALYLCASSPKGTSGIEQYFGPGTRLTVT.

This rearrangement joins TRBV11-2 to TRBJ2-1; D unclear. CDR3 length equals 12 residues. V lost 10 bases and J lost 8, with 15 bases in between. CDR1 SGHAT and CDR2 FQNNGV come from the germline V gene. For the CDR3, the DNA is TGTGCCACCCTAAAATCTAGAGATGAGCAGTTCTTC. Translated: CATLKSRDEQFF.

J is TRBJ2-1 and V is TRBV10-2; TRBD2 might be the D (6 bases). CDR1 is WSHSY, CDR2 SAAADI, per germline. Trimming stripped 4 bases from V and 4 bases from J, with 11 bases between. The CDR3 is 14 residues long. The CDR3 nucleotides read TGCGCCAGCAGTGGGGGCGGGGAATACAATGAGCAGTTCTTC. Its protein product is CASSGGGEYNEQFF.

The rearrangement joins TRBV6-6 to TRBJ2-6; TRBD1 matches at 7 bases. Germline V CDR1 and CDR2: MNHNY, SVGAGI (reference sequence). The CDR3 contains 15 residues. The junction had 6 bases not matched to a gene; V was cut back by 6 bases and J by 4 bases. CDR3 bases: TGTGCCAGCAGCAGAGGGACAGCCGGGGCCAACGTCCTGACTTTC. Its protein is CASSRGTAGANVLTF.

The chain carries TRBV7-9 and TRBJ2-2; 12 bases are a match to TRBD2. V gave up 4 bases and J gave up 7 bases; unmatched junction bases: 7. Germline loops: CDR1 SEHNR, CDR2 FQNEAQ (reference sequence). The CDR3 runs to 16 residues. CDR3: CASSSSGRAGGGELFF. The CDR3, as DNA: TGTGCCAGCAGCTCTAGCGGGAGGGCCGGTGGCGGGGAGCTGTTTTTT.

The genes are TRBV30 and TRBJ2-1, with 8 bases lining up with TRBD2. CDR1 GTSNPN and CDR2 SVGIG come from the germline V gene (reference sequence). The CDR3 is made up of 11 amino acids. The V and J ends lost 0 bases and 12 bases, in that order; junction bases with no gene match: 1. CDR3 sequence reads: CAWSVRGGQFF. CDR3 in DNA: TGTGCCTGGAGTGTACGGGGGGGGCAGTTCTTC.

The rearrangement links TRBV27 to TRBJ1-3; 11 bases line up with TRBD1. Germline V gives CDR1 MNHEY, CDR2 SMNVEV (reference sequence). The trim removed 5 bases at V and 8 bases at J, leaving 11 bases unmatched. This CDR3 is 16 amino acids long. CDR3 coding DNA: TGTGCCAGCAGTAAGAATCCCGGGACAGGGGGACACACCATATATTTT. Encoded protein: CASSKNPGTGGHTIYF.

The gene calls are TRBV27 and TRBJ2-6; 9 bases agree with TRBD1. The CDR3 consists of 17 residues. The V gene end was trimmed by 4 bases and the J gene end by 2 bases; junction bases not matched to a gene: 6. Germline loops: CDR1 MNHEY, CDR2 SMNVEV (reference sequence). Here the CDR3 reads CASSSGQGKAGANVLTF. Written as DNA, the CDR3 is TGTGCCAGCAGTTCGGGACAGGGAAAAGCTGGGGCCAACGTCCTGACTTTC.

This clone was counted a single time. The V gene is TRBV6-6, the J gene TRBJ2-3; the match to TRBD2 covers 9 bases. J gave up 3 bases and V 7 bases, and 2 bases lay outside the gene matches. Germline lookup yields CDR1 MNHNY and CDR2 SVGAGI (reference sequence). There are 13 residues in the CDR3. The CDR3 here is CASMAGGTDTQYF. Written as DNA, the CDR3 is TGTGCCAGCATGGCGGGAGGGACAGATACGCAGTATTTT.

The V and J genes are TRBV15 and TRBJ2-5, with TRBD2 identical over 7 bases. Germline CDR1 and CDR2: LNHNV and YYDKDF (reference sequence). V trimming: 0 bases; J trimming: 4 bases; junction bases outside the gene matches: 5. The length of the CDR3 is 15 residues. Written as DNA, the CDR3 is TGTGCCACCAGCAGAGATTGGGAGGGAGTAGAGACCCAGTACTTC. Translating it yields CATSRDWEGVETQYF.